The 22 T cell receptor beta chains listed next were all sequenced from one sample in a study of blood T cell repertoires in COVID-19. Profiling relied on immunoSEQ multiplex PCR, and the TCRdb table lists in-frame clones only, not all of them. In the table there are around 20,000 clones, approximately 87% of which are singletons. Sequences were obtained from peripheral blood. These TCRs come from a human donor in a cohort sampled during active COVID-19.

The chain joins TRBV6-1 to TRBJ1-2, with TRBD1 identical over 8 bases. V dropped 4 bases and J dropped 2; count of bases not matched to a gene: 9. CDR3 length equals 16 residues. Germline CDR1 reads MNHNS; CDR2 reads SASEGT. The CDR3 region is CASSAGGQDLNYGYTF. The CDR3 nucleotides are TGTGCCAGCAGTGCAGGGGGACAGGACTTAAACTATGGCTACACCTTC.

The genes are TRBV6-4 and TRBJ2-1; 9 nucleotides match TRBD2. The CDR3 spans 16 residues. Per germline, CDR1 MRHNA and CDR2 SNTAGT. V shed 1 base, J shed 4 bases, and the junction held 5 bases outside the gene matches. CDR3 in amino acids: CASSDWGLAEYNEQFF. Written as DNA, the CDR3 is TGTGCCAGCAGTGACTGGGGACTAGCCGAGTACAATGAGCAGTTCTTC.

This CDR3 reads CASSSGTGTLGVETQYF. Written as DNA, the CDR3 is TGTGCCAGTAGCTCTGGGACAGGGACGTTGGGTGTAGAGACCCAGTACTTC. The chain couples TRBV19 to TRBJ2-5; TRBD1 aligns across 9 bases. The CDR3 totals 17 residues. Per the germline V gene, CDR1 is LNHDA and CDR2 is SQIVND (reference sequence). Trimming at V came to 6 bases and at J to 4 bases, leaving 15 bases not matched to a gene. Based on the CDR3 plus reference TRBV19 and TRBJ2-5, the full variable domain is DGGITQSPKYLFRKEGQNVTLSCEQNLNHDAMYWYRQDPGQGLRLIYYSQIVNDFQKGDIAEGYSVSREKKESFPLTVTSAQKNPTAFYLCASSSGTGTLGVETQYFGPGTRLLVL.

CDR3 loop: CASSPDDRGGTETQYF. DNA for the CDR3: TGTGCCAGCAGCCCGGATGACAGGGGCGGAACAGAGACCCAGTACTTC. The J gene is TRBJ2-5, the V gene TRBV7-9; 8 nucleotides line up with TRBD1. The CDR3 covers 16 residues. After removal of 5 bases from V and 4 bases from J, the junction contained 12 bases not matched to a gene. In germline, CDR1 is SEHNR, CDR2 FQNEAQ (reference sequence).

The chain links TRBV7-6 to TRBJ2-3; D not resolved. This CDR3 is 13 amino acids long. Trimming shortened V by 8 bases and J by 4 bases, and 13 bases separated the two germline ends. The germline V gene has CDR1 SGHVS and CDR2 FNYEAQ. The CDR3 region is CASVATLSDTQYF. In nucleotides, the CDR3 is TGTGCCAGCGTTGCGACTCTGTCAGATACGCAGTATTTT. Full variable domain (outside the CDR3, taken from reference TRBV7-6 and TRBJ2-3): GAGVSQSPRYKVTKRGQDVALRCDPISGHVSLYWYRQALGQGPEFLTYFNYEAQQDKSGLPNDRFSAERPEGSISTLTIQRTEQRDSAMYRCASVATLSDTQYFGPGTRLTVL.

The gene calls are TRBV9 and TRBJ2-1; D call uncertain. Germline CDR1 SGDLS, CDR2 YYNGEE. V lost 4 bases and J lost 8, with 10 bases in between. CDR3 size: 12 residues. Here the CDR3 DNA reads TGTGCCAGCAGCCCGGGTGGTGATGAGCAGTTCTTC. Translation gives CASSPGGDEQFF.

The chain employs TRBV7-3 and TRBJ2-7; 9 bases align to TRBD1. This CDR3 has 15 amino acids. Germline CDR1 reads SGHTA; CDR2 reads FQGTGA. V lost 5 bases, J lost 4 bases, and 9 bases stayed unmatched. This CDR3 is CASSLRGDREYEQYF. DNA of the CDR3: TGTGCCAGCAGCCTCAGGGGGGACAGGGAGTACGAGCAGTACTTC. Full variable domain (outside the CDR3, taken from reference TRBV7-3 and TRBJ2-7): GAGVSQTPSNKVTEKGKYVELRCDPISGHTALYWYRQSLGQGPEFLIYFQGTGAADDSGLPNDRFFAVRPEGSVSTLKIQRTERGDSAVYLCASSLRGDREYEQYFGPGTRLTVT.

This clone was seen just once. The gene calls are TRBV4-2 and TRBJ2-1; 10 bases are shared with TRBD1. V was pared by 4 bases and J by 7 bases, with 7 bases of the junction left unmatched. The germline gives CDR1 LGHNA, CDR2 YNFKEQ. The CDR3 covers 15 residues. CDR3 residues: CASSRGTGALNEQFF. CDR3 DNA: TGTGCCAGCAGCCGTGGGACAGGGGCCCTGAATGAGCAGTTCTTC.

This clone was detected only a few times. The J gene is TRBJ1-5, the V gene TRBV2, with 8 bases that match TRBD1. Losses at the gene ends were 4 bases for V and 3 bases for J; bases not matched to a gene: 11. This CDR3 has 17 amino acids. The germline CDR1 and CDR2 sequences are SNHLY and FYNNEI. The CDR3 sequence: CASSAAPGQVDNQPQHF. The CDR3 region has the DNA TGTGCCAGCAGTGCCGCCCCGGGACAGGTAGACAATCAGCCCCAGCATTTT. The full variable domain, completed using reference TRBV2 and TRBJ1-5, is EPEVTQTPSHQVTQMGQEVILRCVPISNHLYFYWYRQILGQKVEFLVSFYNNEISEKSEIFDDQFSVERPDGSNFTLKIRSTKLEDSAMYFCASSAAPGQVDNQPQHFGDGTRLSIL.

The J gene is TRBJ2-3, the V gene TRBV21-1; no check of the table's D call, TRBD1, against the DNA was made. TRBV21-1 is a pseudogene segment. The length of the CDR3 is 16 residues. As DNA, the CDR3 is TGTGCCAGCAGCGGCGAAGCGGGACAGGGAACAGATACGCAGTATTTT. Translation: CASSGEAGQGTDTQYF.

The CDR3 spells CASSFNTESNTEAFF. The CDR3 DNA sequence: TGTGCCAGCAGCTTCAATACAGAGTCGAACACTGAAGCTTTCTTT. This chain links TRBV7-2 with TRBJ1-1, with no clear D. V lost 3 bases to trimming and J lost 1 base, with 12 bases between them. Germline-derived CDR1 and CDR2 are SGHTA and FQGNSA. This CDR3 has 15 amino acids.

V usage is TRBV4-2 and J usage is TRBJ2-1; 9 bases are a match to TRBD2. V was pared by 0 bases and J by 8 bases, with 17 bases of the junction left unmatched. Germline V gives CDR1 LGHNA, CDR2 YNFKEQ. There are 19 residues in the CDR3. In DNA, the CDR3 is TGTGCCAGCAGCCAAGATCGAACTGGCGGGAGGGCTAAGGTTTATGAGCAGTTCTTC. This translates into CASSQDRTGGRAKVYEQFF.

The V call is TRBV30, the J call TRBJ1-4; possibly TRBD1 for D (6 bases). The CDR3 contains 14 residues. Germline V gives CDR1 GTSNPN, CDR2 SVGIG (reference sequence). The CDR3, as DNA: TGTGGGTCACAGGGCACAACAACTAATGAAAAACTGTTTTTT. Translated: CGSQGTTTNEKLFF.

This clone was counted once. Other DNA sequences in the same sample also yield this CDR3. The gene calls are TRBV28 and TRBJ1-2; 7 nucleotides agree with TRBD1. The CDR3 runs to 12 residues. The V gene's germline CDR1 is MDHEN and CDR2 SYDVKM. V lost 6 bases to trimming and J lost 4 bases; unmatched junction nucleotides: 2. DNA of the CDR3: TGTGCCAGCAGACGGGACAGCTATGGCTACACCTTC. It specifies CASRRDSYGYTF.

This clone was recorded only once. The J gene is TRBJ2-1, the V gene TRBV7-8; the D gene is possibly TRBD2 (6 bases). CDR1 and CDR2 (germline): SGHVS, FQNEAQ. The CDR3 consists of 16 residues. The V end lost 5 bases, the J end lost 5 bases, and 19 bases lay between the germline ends. The CDR3 is CASSPESYGEDNEQFF. The CDR3 bases are TGTGCCAGCAGCCCGGAATCATATGGGGAGGACAATGAGCAGTTCTTC.

This sequence joins TRBV18 and TRBJ1-5, with D possibly matching TRBD1 (6 bases). The CDR3 runs to 15 residues. The V gene lost 6 bases and the J gene lost 3 bases, with 15 bases spanning the gap. Germline CDR1 and CDR2: KGHSH and LQKENI. The CDR3 reads CASSPLTGSNQPQHF. CDR3 nucleotide sequence: TGTGCCAGCTCCCCGCTTACAGGGTCCAATCAGCCCCAGCATTTT.

This chain connects TRBV23-1 to TRBJ2-2, with 7 bases identical to TRBD1. TRBV23-1 is sorted into the ORF group, with uncertain function. The CDR3 is 16 amino acids. With 4 bases clipped from V and 5 bases from J, the junction kept 10 bases outside the gene matches. CDR3 in amino acids: CASSPDRRRLTGELFF. The CDR3 DNA reads TGCGCCAGCAGTCCGGACAGGCGAAGACTGACCGGGGAGCTGTTTTTT.

The gene calls are TRBV7-6 and TRBJ2-7, with 10 bases that match TRBD1. Germline V lookup: CDR1 SGHVS, CDR2 FNYEAQ. J gave up 0 bases and V 5 bases, and 13 bases lay outside the gene matches. The CDR3 runs 18 residues. CDR3 residues: CASSPQLPGTGDSYEQYF. For the CDR3, the DNA is TGTGCCAGCAGCCCTCAGCTCCCCGGGACAGGGGACTCCTACGAGCAGTACTTC. Based on the CDR3 plus reference TRBV7-6 and TRBJ2-7, the full variable domain is GAGVSQSPRYKVTKRGQDVALRCDPISGHVSLYWYRQALGQGPEFLTYFNYEAQQDKSGLPNDRFSAERPEGSISTLTIQRTEQRDSAMYRCASSPQLPGTGDSYEQYFGPGTRLTVT.

This chain connects TRBV3-1 (or the pseudogene TRBV3-2) to TRBJ2-4; 8 bases fit TRBD2. Germline V gives CDR1 LGHDT, CDR2 YNNKEL (reference sequence). V lost 7 bases and J lost 8; bases outside the gene matches: 10. The CDR3 sequence is 14 residues long. The CDR3 DNA is TGTGCCAGCAACCTCGGGCGGGAGGTTTACATTCAGTACTTC. Residues: CASNLGREVYIQYF.

This CDR3 reads CASSRGGSGQETQYF. The CDR3 coding sequence is TGTGCCAGCAGCCGGGGAGGTAGCGGGCAAGAGACCCAGTACTTC. V is TRBV7-2 and J is TRBJ2-5, with 7 bases that match TRBD2. The CDR3 is made up of 15 amino acids. Germline loops: CDR1 SGHTA, CDR2 FQGNSA. After removal of 5 bases from V and 2 bases from J, the junction contained 8 bases not matched to a gene.

The chain links TRBV15 to TRBJ2-1; 7 bases match TRBD2. The CDR3 totals 16 residues. J gave up 2 bases and V 0 bases, and 4 bases lay outside the gene matches. The germline V gene has CDR1 LNHNV and CDR2 YYDKDF (reference sequence). The CDR3 is CATSRDKSGAYNEQFF. The DNA for the CDR3 is TGTGCCACCAGCAGAGATAAGAGCGGGGCCTACAATGAGCAGTTCTTC.

This sequence joins TRBV5-4 and TRBJ2-7, with D possibly matching TRBD1 (5 bases). Trimming stripped 2 bases from V and 0 bases from J, with 9 bases between. The CDR3 spans 14 residues. Per the germline V gene, CDR1 is SGHNT and CDR2 is YYREEE (reference sequence). The CDR3 bases are TGTGCCAGCAGCTTACAGGATACCTCCTACGAGCAGTACTTC. Protein: CASSLQDTSYEQYF.